Sequencing of this T cell receptor (beta chain) was carried out in a study of regulatory T cells in long-lasting Graves disease. V was pared by 3 bases and J by 9 bases, with 6 bases of the junction left unmatched. The CDR3 extends over 14 amino acids. Indicated time point: newly diagnosed GD, antithyroid drugs for less than 3 months. PBMC-extracted RNA yielded the TCR library. CDR3 regions were amplified by Arm-PCR using iRepertoire HTBI primers to build TCR beta libraries. TCRdb itself ran the multiplex PCR reads through MiXCR, one entry per CDR3 protein. This table has about 350,000 distinct CDR3 sequences, roughly 15% appearing once. This clonotype was recorded many times. The same sample was also studied in work on T cells in Graves' hyperthyroidism and ophthalmopathy.

Sample: peripheral blood mononuclear cells (PBMCs), taken at new diagnosis, from a patient treated with antithyroid drugs. The rearrangement links TRBV12-3 or TRBV12-4 to TRBJ2-5, with 11 bases identical to TRBD2. This TCR derives from a young woman with Graves disease. This CDR3 reads CASSFSGGAMAQYF. In DNA form, the CDR3 reads TGTGCCAGCAGTTTTAGCGGGGGGGCCATGGCCCAGTACTTC.